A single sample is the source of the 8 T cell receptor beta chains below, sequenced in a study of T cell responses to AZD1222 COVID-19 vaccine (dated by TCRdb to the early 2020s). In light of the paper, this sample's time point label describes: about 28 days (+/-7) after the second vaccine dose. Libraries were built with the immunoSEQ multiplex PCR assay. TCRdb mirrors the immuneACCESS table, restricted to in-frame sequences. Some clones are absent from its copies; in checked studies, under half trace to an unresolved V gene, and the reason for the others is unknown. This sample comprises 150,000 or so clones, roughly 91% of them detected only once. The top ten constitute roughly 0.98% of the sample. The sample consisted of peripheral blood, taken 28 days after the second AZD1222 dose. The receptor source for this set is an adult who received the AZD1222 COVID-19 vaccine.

The CDR3 spells CASSFHERKPYNEQFF. CDR3 DNA sequence: TGTGCCAGCAGTTTCCACGAACGGAAGCCCTACAATGAGCAGTTCTTC. This rearrangement joins TRBV6-5 to TRBJ2-1; no clear D. This CDR3 is 16 amino acids long. Trimming stripped 4 bases from V and 2 bases from J, with 15 bases between. Germline values: CDR1 MNHEY, CDR2 SVGAGI.

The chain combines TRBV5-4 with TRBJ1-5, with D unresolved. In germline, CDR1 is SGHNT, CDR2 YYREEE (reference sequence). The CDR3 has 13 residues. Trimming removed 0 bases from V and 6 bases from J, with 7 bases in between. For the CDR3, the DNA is TGTGCCAGCAGCTTGGAGGGAAGTCAGCCCCAGCATTTT. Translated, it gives CASSLEGSQPQHF.

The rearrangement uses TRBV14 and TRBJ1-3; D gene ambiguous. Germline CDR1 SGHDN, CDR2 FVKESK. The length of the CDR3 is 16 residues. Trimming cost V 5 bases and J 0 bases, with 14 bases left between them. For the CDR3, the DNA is TGTGCCAGCAGCGCTCCCGACGGATTCTCTGGAAACACCATATATTTT. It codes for CASSAPDGFSGNTIYF.

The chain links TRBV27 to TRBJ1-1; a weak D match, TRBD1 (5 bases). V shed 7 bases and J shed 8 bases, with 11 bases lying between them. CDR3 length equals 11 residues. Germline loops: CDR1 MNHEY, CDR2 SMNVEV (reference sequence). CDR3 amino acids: CASKIRGEAFF. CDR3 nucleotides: TGTGCCAGCAAGATAAGGGGAGAAGCTTTCTTT.

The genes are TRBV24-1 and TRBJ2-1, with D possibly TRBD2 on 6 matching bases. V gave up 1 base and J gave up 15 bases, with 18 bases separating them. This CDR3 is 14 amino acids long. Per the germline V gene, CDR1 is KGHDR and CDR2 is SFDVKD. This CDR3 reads CATSDFNGWGGSFF. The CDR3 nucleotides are TGTGCCACCAGTGATTTTAACGGCTGGGGAGGTTCGTTCTTC.

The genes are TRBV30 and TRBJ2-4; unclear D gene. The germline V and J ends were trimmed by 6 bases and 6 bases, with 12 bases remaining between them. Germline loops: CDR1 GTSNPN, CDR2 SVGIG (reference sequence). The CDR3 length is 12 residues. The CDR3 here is CACTGPINIQYF. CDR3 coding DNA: TGTGCCTGTACCGGGCCCATAAACATTCAGTACTTC.

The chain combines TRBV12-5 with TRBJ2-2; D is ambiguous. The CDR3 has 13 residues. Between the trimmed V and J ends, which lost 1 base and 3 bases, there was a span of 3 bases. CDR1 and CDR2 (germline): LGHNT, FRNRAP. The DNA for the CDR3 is TGTGCTAGTGGTTTGGATTACACCGGGGAGCTGTTTTTT. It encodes CASGLDYTGELFF.

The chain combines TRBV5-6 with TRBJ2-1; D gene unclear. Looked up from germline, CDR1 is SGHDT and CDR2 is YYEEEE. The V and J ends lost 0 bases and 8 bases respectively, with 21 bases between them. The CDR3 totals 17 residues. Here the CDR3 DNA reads TGTGCCAGCAGCTTGGCCTATGGTAGGATGGGTTGGGATGAGCAGTTCTTC. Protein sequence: CASSLAYGRMGWDEQFF.